The clone carrying this T cell receptor (beta chain) was seen only a few times. Antigen specificity is unknown. Germline V CDR1 and CDR2: SQVTM, ANQGSEA. The CDR3 runs 14 residues. V lost 0 bases and J lost 4, with 13 bases in between. TCRdb called the RT-PCR reads again in MiXCR, with one record for every CDR3 protein. The sample includes 700,000 to 900,000 distinct CDR3 sequences, 20% to 25% of them seen just once. The data were obtained in a study of response to subunit inactivated influenza vaccine. The study's findings and limits: New T cells are recruited in small numbers by each seasonal influenza vaccination, according to the authors' suggestion.

This rearrangement joins TRBV29-1 to TRBJ2-7, with D uncertain. The TCR originated in a man aged 50-60 years who received an inactivated influenza vaccine. Sequenced material: PBMCs from blood, taken about 5 days after vaccination. The CDR3 reads CSVEDSGRTYEQYF. DNA of the CDR3: TGCAGCGTTGAAGATTCGGGCAGAACTTACGAGCAGTACTTC.